What follows is one T cell receptor (beta chain) and its context. Its antigen is currently not known. No base quality values were provided; no much bigger clone lies one nucleotide off. The source of the sample is a study of CD8 T cells in ankylosing spondylitis (dated by TCRdb to 2016 to 2017). Regarding the research as a whole: The study profiled T cell receptor beta repertoires in healthy donors and ankylosing spondylitis patients to find disease-linked TCR variants. Peripheral blood was sampled, and synovial fluid was also collected from ankylosing spondylitis patients. The whole study cohort included over a hundred healthy donors and over 20 ankylosing spondylitis patients.

Beyond this particular receptor, the publication reports: According to the report, matched synovial fluid samples from ankylosing spondylitis patients were significantly enriched for the disease-linked clones. The disease-linked clones had a CD8+ phenotype and were found at relatively low frequencies in peripheral blood. Some motif variants were previously reported in synovial fluid and blood of reactive arthritis patients, suggesting common disease-initiation mechanisms. Blood from ankylosing spondylitis patients appeared to be characterized by a TCR beta motif composed of about eight highly homologous amino acid variants.

These reads were obtained on an Illumina HiSeq 2500. TCR beta libraries were prepared by quantitative 5'-RACE with molecular barcodes. The original pipeline was this. To identify disease-linked TCR variants, a new computational method was used, one built on a probabilistic model of VDJ rearrangement. TCRdb took the public reads, trimmed them with fastp at Q25, ran MiXCR for clone calling and kept in-frame beta chains. All rows with the same CDR3 protein become a single entry with the most common DNA and genes. These V and J calls originate from TCRdb's pipeline instead of the authors' own analysis. This sample holds about 130,000 distinct CDR3 sequences; just under 7.5% were observed only once. The top ten clonotypes cover roughly 12% of the sample. Sequencing was carried out using blood, either unsorted or a sorted T cell fraction (not recorded which). The receptor was derived from a female donor with ankylosing spondylitis or in good health (not recorded which).

Here the CDR3 is given as CASSLVTDSYGYTF. In nucleotide form, the sequence is TGTGCCAGCAGCTTAGTAACAGACTCGTATGGCTACACCTTC. The chain is encoded by TRBV7-2 joined to TRBJ1-2; the D gene assignment is ambiguous. CDR3 length: 14 amino acids, cysteine to phenylalanine. Only the CDR3 portion is preserved as DNA: 42 bases, with reading frame beginning at the first base. Sequences SGHTA (CDR1) and FQGNSA (CDR2) are obtained from the germline V gene. V and J are truncated by 1 base and 5 bases respectively, leaving an intervening sequence of 11 bases.